This T cell receptor (beta chain) was sequenced in a study of STAT3 mutations in large granular lymphocyte leukemia. Study-wide results and limits: Every T-LGLL patient had at least one immunodominant TCRbeta clonotype.

As regards this clone: Its specificity is unknown.

Repertoires were generated with immunoSEQ multiplex PCR, while TCRdb's copy carries only in-frame clones and drops some. The sample comprises thousands of clones, approximately 50% of which are singletons, and under 70% rests with the top ten. Trimming removed 1 base at V and 8 bases at J, with 14 bases between. The CDR3 consists of 14 residues. CDR1 is MNHEY, CDR2 SMNVEV, per germline (reference sequence). This clonotype was sampled from a woman aged 70-85 years with T-cell large granular lymphocyte leukemia. Some clones in this sample may be carry-over from other donors' samples. The chain links TRBV27 to TRBJ1-2; D possibly corresponds to TRBD1 (6 bases). Sequencing was carried out using peripheral blood mononuclear cells. CDR3 amino acids: CASSLYRDGGGYTF. In nucleotides, the CDR3 is TGTGCCAGCAGTTTATACCGGGACGGGGGCGGCTACACCTTC.